These 26 T cell receptor beta chains originate from one sample sequenced in a study of blood T cells in healthy people across ages. The authors ran a second PCR of 7 to 11 cycles using a sample-barcoded 5' primer and a J-beta primer mix. TCRdb processed the 5' RACE reads anew with MiXCR; each CDR3 protein has one entry. The profile shows 650,000 to 800,000 distinct CDR3 sequences, about 42% of them singletons. The sequenced sample consisted of blood. The source of these receptors is a man aged 60 to 69 in good health.

V usage is TRBV15 and J usage is TRBJ1-1; perhaps TRBD1 as D (6 bases). The V end was cut by 0 bases, the J end by 0 bases, with 14 bases between. CDR3 length: 17 residues. In germline, CDR1 is LNHNV, CDR2 YYDKDF (reference sequence). CDR3 DNA: TGTGCCACCAGCAGAGATCTGACACAGGGATTGAACACTGAAGCTTTCTTT. Protein product: CATSRDLTQGLNTEAFF.

This chain links TRBV29-1 with TRBJ1-4; 12 bases align to TRBD1. Looked up from germline, CDR1 is SQVTM and CDR2 is ANQGSEA. Trimming took 7 bases from V and 10 from J; bases not matched to a gene: 7. The CDR3 contains 13 residues. CDR3 residues: CSAMGQGAAKLFF. In DNA, the CDR3 is TGCAGCGCCATGGGACAGGGGGCCGCAAAACTGTTTTTT.

In its sample, this clonotype was seen a few times. The chain carries TRBV24-1 and TRBJ1-5, with a weak D call TRBD1 (5 bases). There are 12 residues in the CDR3. V lost 5 bases and J 14 bases, leaving 15 bases between the germline ends. Germline CDR1 and CDR2: KGHDR and SFDVKD. The CDR3 loop is CATSANRIAEHF. The CDR3 DNA is TGTGCCACCAGTGCGAACAGGATAGCGGAGCATTTT.

This clonotype was seen only a few times. The chain recombines TRBV4-1 with TRBJ2-3; a possible D gene is TRBD2 (5 bases). From germline, CDR1 is MGHRA and CDR2 YSYEKL. V was trimmed by 1 base and J by 9 bases, leaving 14 bases between them. The CDR3 runs to 14 residues. In nucleotides, the CDR3 is TGCGCCAGCAGCCAAGTGATCCTGCGGGCCACGCAGTATTTT. Translating gives CASSQVILRATQYF.

This chain joins TRBV3-1 and TRBJ2-5; possibly TRBD1 for D (6 bases). The CDR3 sequence is 13 residues long. Between the trimmed V and J ends, which lost 4 bases and 3 bases, there was a span of 9 bases. Germline-derived CDR1 and CDR2 are LGHDT and YNNKEL (reference sequence). The CDR3 DNA reads TGTGCCAGCAGCCGGACAGAAAAAGAGACCCAGTACTTC. This translates into CASSRTEKETQYF.

Remarks on this clonotype: A much bigger clone sits one base away, suggesting this may be a read error. This chain connects TRBV12-3 or TRBV12-4 to TRBJ1-2, with no clear D. CDR3 length: 15 amino acids. The CDR3 nucleotides are TGTGTCAGCAGTTCCAATAGGGCCATTAACTATGGCTACACCTTC. Amino acid sequence: CVSSSNRAINYGYTF.

In this sample, this clonotype turned up many times. V gene TRBV12-3 or TRBV12-4 combines with J gene TRBJ2-5, with D possibly being TRBD1 (5 bases). CDR3 length equals 13 residues. Trimming shortened V by 2 bases and J by 7 bases, and 11 bases separated the two germline ends. As DNA, the CDR3 is TGTGCCAGCAGTTTAAAGGACACCGCGACCCAGTACTTC. Translated, it gives CASSLKDTATQYF.

The rearrangement joins TRBV7-6 to TRBJ1-5, with 12 bases that match TRBD1. CDR3 length: 15 amino acids. Germline V gene data show CDR1 as SGHVS and CDR2 as FNYEAQ. Trimming at V came to 5 bases and at J to 5 bases, leaving 4 bases not matched to a gene. The CDR3 DNA follows: TGTGCCAGCAGCGCGGGACAGGGGGCTTATCAGCCCCAGCATTTT. This sequence encodes CASSAGQGAYQPQHF.

The sample holds a few counts of this clonotype. This chain links TRBV6-2 or TRBV6-3 with TRBJ2-5, with 7 bases identical to TRBD1. The closer fit of TRBJ2-7 to the DNA end suggests the J call may be wrong. The CDR3 has 12 amino acids. Per germline, CDR1 MNHEY and CDR2 SVGEGT. The CDR3 DNA follows: TGTGCCAGCAGTAAGACAGGGATCGAGCAGTACTTC. Residues: CASSKTGIEQYF.

The chain links TRBV13 to TRBJ2-1, with D tentatively TRBD1 (5 bases). The CDR3 runs 16 residues. Trimming removed 1 base at V and 2 bases at J, with 12 bases between. CDR1 is PRHDT and CDR2 is FYEKMQ in the germline V gene (reference sequence). CDR3 DNA sequence: TGTGCCAGCAGCTTAGAGGGGCAGAGCCCCTACAATGAGCAGTTCTTC. Amino acid sequence: CASSLEGQSPYNEQFF. Full variable domain (rest looked up from reference TRBV13 and TRBJ2-1): AAGVIQSPRHLIKEKRETATLKCYPIPRHDTVYWYQQGPGQDPQFLISFYEKMQSDKGSIPDRFSAQQFSDYHSELNMSSLELGDSALYFCASSLEGQSPYNEQFFGPGTRLTVL.

The sample holds one count of this clonotype. This chain uses TRBV6-1 with TRBJ1-5; no firm D call. The CDR3 totals 13 residues. Trimming removed 4 bases at V and 8 bases at J, with 12 bases between. Per germline, CDR1 MNHNS and CDR2 SASEGT. CDR3 loop: CASSATTGEPQHF. CDR3 sequence (DNA): TGTGCCAGCAGTGCCACGACCGGAGAGCCCCAGCATTTT.

This chain links TRBV6-1 with TRBJ1-5, with TRBD1 identical over 10 bases. CDR3 size: 14 residues. CDR1 MNHNS and CDR2 SASEGT come from the germline V gene. V shed 6 bases and J 6 bases; nucleotides not matched to a gene: 5. CDR3 sequence: CASRAGTGVQPQHF. The CDR3 DNA sequence: TGTGCCAGCAGAGCCGGGACAGGGGTTCAGCCCCAGCATTTT.

This chain connects TRBV28 to TRBJ1-6; D is undetermined. CDR1 MDHEN and CDR2 SYDVKM come from the germline V gene. V lost 4 bases, J lost 4 bases, and 8 bases lay in between. The CDR3 length is 14 residues. In nucleotides, the CDR3 is TGTGCCAGCAGTTCCCATCCGTATAATTCACCCCTCCACTTT. The encoded protein is CASSSHPYNSPLHF.

Comments on this clonotype: Mismatch with germline at one junction end may stem from a read error. The CDR3 loop reads CASIQGGRGGTDTQYF. CDR3 DNA: TGCGCCAGCATCCAAGGAGGGCGGGGGGGCACAGATACGCAGTATTTT. The chain couples TRBV4-1 to TRBJ2-3; TRBD2 agrees at 8 bases. From germline, CDR1 is MGHRA and CDR2 YSYEKL. This CDR3 region has 16 residues.

The gene calls are TRBV7-8 and TRBJ1-5, with 7 bases aligning to TRBD1. The trim removed 5 bases at V and 1 base at J, leaving 8 bases unmatched. Germline V lookup: CDR1 SGHVS, CDR2 FQNEAQ. This CDR3 has 16 amino acids. The CDR3 here is CASSLDRARSNQPQHF. The CDR3 coding sequence is TGTGCCAGCAGCCTAGACAGGGCACGAAGCAATCAGCCCCAGCATTTT.

This chain connects TRBV20-1 to TRBJ2-3, with 7 bases fitting TRBD2. The CDR3 has 15 amino acids. In germline, CDR1 is DFQATT, CDR2 SNEGSKA (reference sequence). The ends lost 0 bases at V and 2 bases at J; junction bases unmatched: 5. The CDR3 nucleotides are TGCAGTGCTAGAGACTTCGGACTAGACACAGATACGCAGTATTTT. Translation: CSARDFGLDTDTQYF.

This clonotype showed up just a few times. The J gene is TRBJ2-1, the V gene TRBV4-1; 13 bases are shared with TRBD2. Trimming at V came to 1 base and at J to 6 bases, leaving 9 bases not matched to a gene. Germline V lookup: CDR1 MGHRA, CDR2 YSYEKL. The CDR3 runs 18 residues. This CDR3 is CASSQGLLTSGGGNEQFF. CDR3 nucleotide sequence: TGCGCCAGCAGCCAAGGCCTCTTAACTAGCGGGGGGGGCAATGAGCAGTTCTTC.

The V call is TRBV3-1, the J call TRBJ2-5; TRBD2 matches at 10 bases. Per the germline V gene, CDR1 is LGHDT and CDR2 is YNNKEL (reference sequence). The trim removed 0 bases at V and 5 bases at J, leaving 6 bases unmatched. CDR3 length equals 16 residues. The CDR3 reads CASSQDSSGGEETQYF. Written as DNA, the CDR3 is TGTGCCAGCAGCCAAGATTCTAGCGGGGGCGAGGAGACCCAGTACTTC.

CDR3 nucleotides: TGTGCCACCAGCAGAGATAGGGGACCAGTAGAGACCCAGTACTTC. Translation gives CATSRDRGPVETQYF. The gene calls are TRBV15 and TRBJ2-5; D is tentatively TRBD1 or TRBD2 (5 bases each). CDR3 length equals 15 residues. Between the trimmed V and J ends, which lost 0 bases and 4 bases, there was a span of 12 bases. Germline V gene lookup returns CDR1 LNHNV and CDR2 YYDKDF (reference sequence).

This clonotype showed up just a few times. The CDR3 nucleotides are TGCAGCGTTGAGGACGCCTATGGAAACACCATATATTTT. It encodes CSVEDAYGNTIYF. The rearrangement links TRBV29-1 to TRBJ1-3; D is unclear. CDR3 length: 13 residues. V gave up 3 bases and J gave up 3 bases, with 9 bases separating them. Germline CDR1 SQVTM, CDR2 ANQGSEA. The variable domain in full, completed from reference TRBV29-1 and TRBJ1-3, reads SAVISQKPSRDICQRGTSLTIQCQVDSQVTMMFWYRQQPGQSLTLIATANQGSEATYESGFVIDKFPISRPNLTFSTLTVSNMSPEDSSIYLCSVEDAYGNTIYFGEGSWLTVV.

This clonotype occurred a few times. The V and J genes are TRBV6-1 and TRBJ1-5; a possible D gene is TRBD1 (6 bases). Germline lookup yields CDR1 MNHNS and CDR2 SASEGT. V lost 7 bases and J 6 bases, leaving 16 bases between the germline ends. The CDR3 runs to 14 residues. CDR3 nucleotides: TGTGCCAGCAAGGGGGGTAAGGAGGCTCAGCCCCAGCATTTT. The encoded protein is CASKGGKEAQPQHF.

This chain's CDR3 is CASSTHSLLRDRGYGYTF. In DNA, the CDR3 is TGTGCCAGTAGCACGCATTCCCTACTCCGGGACAGGGGTTATGGCTACACCTTC. This chain joins TRBV19 and TRBJ1-2, with TRBD1 matching 10 bases. Looked up from germline, CDR1 is LNHDA and CDR2 is SQIVND (reference sequence). The CDR3 is 18 residues long. Germline trimming cut 6 bases from V and 5 bases from J; bases unmatched to any gene: 18.

The V call is TRBV12-3 or TRBV12-4, the J call TRBJ1-2; the D gene is possibly TRBD1 (5 bases). CDR3 length equals 14 residues. V was cut by 6 bases and J by 5 bases, with 16 bases left in between. The CDR3 region is CASSPIRQGYGYTF. DNA for the CDR3: TGTGCCAGCAGCCCTATCAGGCAGGGTTATGGCTACACCTTC.

V usage is TRBV3-1 and J usage is TRBJ2-3; possible D gene TRBD2, 5 bases. The CDR3 is 14 residues long. The germline gives CDR1 LGHDT, CDR2 YNNKEL (reference sequence). The germline V and J ends were trimmed by 2 bases and 4 bases, with 10 bases remaining between them. The CDR3: CASSQSTSPDTQYF. In DNA form, the CDR3 reads TGTGCCAGCAGCCAATCCACTAGTCCAGATACGCAGTATTTT.

The chain has TRBV3-1 and TRBJ2-7, with D perhaps TRBD2 (7 bases). Near its end, the DNA agrees better with TRBJ2-5, so the J call may be wrong. The CDR3 consists of 15 residues. Germline V gene lookup returns CDR1 LGHDT and CDR2 YNNKEL (reference sequence). The CDR3 DNA is TGTGCCAGCAGCCGGGGGGGCACGATGACGGGGACCCAGTACTTC. Residues: CASSRGGTMTGTQYF.

V is TRBV28 and J is TRBJ2-7; 7 bases match TRBD2. Germline CDR1 and CDR2: MDHEN and SYDVKM. After removal of 4 bases from V and 1 base from J, the junction contained 13 bases not matched to a gene. The CDR3 length is 17 residues. In DNA form, the CDR3 reads TGTGCCAGCAGTTCCCCTCGGGTAGCGGGCGATTCCTACGAGCAGTACTTC. The encoded protein is CASSSPRVAGDSYEQYF. Using reference TRBV28 and TRBJ2-7 for the parts outside the CDR3, the full variable domain is DVKVTQSSRYLVKRTGEKVFLECVQDMDHENMFWYRQDPGLGLRLIYFSYDVKMKEKGDIPEGYSVSREKKERFSLILESASTNQTSMYLCASSSPRVAGDSYEQYFGPGTRLTVT.